These 28 T cell receptor beta chains were all obtained from the same sample, sequenced in a study of post-analysis software for immune sequencing data. General observations from the study: Elevated frequency relative to controls characterized a handful of TRBV segments in patients, TRBV5-6, TRBV5-1 and TRBV20-1 among them.

Antigen specificity for these receptors is unknown. Unique molecular identifiers featured in each of the TCR beta cDNA libraries. TCRdb used MiXCR to reprocess the PCR reads, holding one entry per CDR3 protein. The table has 650,000 to 850,000 distinct CDR3 sequences, roughly 50% seen once. Sequencing was performed on blood. These receptors were collected from a girl aged 5 to 17 with multiple sclerosis.

This clonotype showed up just a few times. The chain employs TRBV20-1 and TRBJ2-1, with TRBD2 identical over 10 bases. V gave up 6 bases and J gave up 13 bases; unmatched junction bases: 12. The CDR3 is 13 residues long. Germline V gene data show CDR1 as DFQATT and CDR2 as SNEGSKA (reference sequence). CDR3 amino acids: CSASVPGLAFQFF. The CDR3 nucleotides are TGCAGTGCCTCAGTCCCGGGACTAGCGTTTCAGTTCTTC.

Concerning this clonotype: One end of the junction fails to match germline, which may point to a read error. This chain uses TRBV9 with TRBJ2-3; 8 positions agree with TRBD2. Germline CDR1 and CDR2: SGDLS and YYNGEE. The CDR3 totals 14 residues. The CDR3 region has the DNA TGTGTCAGCAGCGTAGCGGGGAGCACAGATACGCAGTATTTT. Protein sequence: CVSSVAGSTDTQYF. The entire variable domain, with the rest obtained from reference TRBV9 and TRBJ2-3, is as follows: DSGVTQTPKHLITATGQRVTLRCSPRSGDLSVYWYQQSLDQGLQFLIQYYNGEERAKGNILERFSAQQFPDLHSELNLSSLELGDSALYFCVSSVAGSTDTQYFGPGTRLTVL.

The V gene is TRBV6-2 or TRBV6-3, the J gene TRBJ1-1; D call uncertain. V gave up 6 bases and J gave up 3 bases, with 8 bases separating them. This CDR3 contains 12 residues. Germline lookup yields CDR1 MNHEY and CDR2 SVGEGT. The CDR3 DNA sequence: TGTGCCAGCAGCCCCCAAGACACTGAAGCTTTCTTT. As protein: CASSPQDTEAFF.

This clonotype has more than one count but fewer than ten. The V and J genes are TRBV9 and TRBJ2-5; TRBD1 matches at 8 bases. After removal of 4 bases from V and 2 bases from J, the junction contained 7 bases not matched to a gene. There are 15 residues in the CDR3. The germline gives CDR1 SGDLS, CDR2 YYNGEE. CDR3: CASSSGTGPQETQYF. CDR3 nucleotide sequence: TGTGCCAGCAGCTCCGGGACAGGCCCACAAGAGACCCAGTACTTC. Using reference TRBV9 and TRBJ2-5 for the parts outside the CDR3, the full variable domain is DSGVTQTPKHLITATGQRVTLRCSPRSGDLSVYWYQQSLDQGLQFLIQYYNGEERAKGNILERFSAQQFPDLHSELNLSSLELGDSALYFCASSSGTGPQETQYFGPGTRLLVL.

The rearrangement uses TRBV25-1 and TRBJ1-1, with D perhaps TRBD1 (5 bases). The CDR3 covers 15 residues. The germline V gene encodes CDR1 MGHDK and CDR2 SYGVNS. Trimming took 3 bases from V and 5 from J, leaving 16 bases between them. The CDR3 nucleotides are TGTGCCAGCAGTGATCGATTACTGGGGGAAACTGAAGCTTTCTTT. Protein sequence: CASSDRLLGETEAFF.

The chain joins TRBV9 to TRBJ2-1; 15 nucleotides match TRBD2. Trimming took 4 bases from V and 8 from J; bases not matched to a gene: 22. CDR3 length: 21 amino acids. Germline-derived CDR1 and CDR2 are SGDLS and YYNGEE. Here the CDR3 reads CASSLSPGTSGRREMRDEQFF. Here the CDR3 DNA reads TGTGCCAGCAGCTTAAGCCCCGGGACTAGCGGGAGGAGAGAGATGAGGGATGAGCAGTTCTTC.

This chain connects TRBV6-2 or TRBV6-3 to TRBJ1-4; the D gene is possibly TRBD1 (5 bases). Trimming removed 2 bases from V and 8 bases from J, with 15 bases in between. The CDR3 spans 15 residues. Germline CDR1 MNHEY, CDR2 SVGEGT. The CDR3 bases are TGTGCCAGCAGTTACGGACAAAGTTGGGAAGAAAAACTGTTTTTT. Translation gives CASSYGQSWEEKLFF.

V is TRBV20-1 and J is TRBJ1-5; D possibly corresponds to TRBD1 (5 bases). The CDR3 length is 12 residues. Germline V gene sequence: CDR1 DFQATT, CDR2 SNEGSKA (reference sequence). V gave up 5 bases and J gave up 6 bases, with 11 bases separating them. CDR3: CSAQQGVQPQHF. The DNA for the CDR3 is TGCAGTGCTCAACAAGGGGTTCAGCCCCAGCATTTT.

This clonotype has only a few counts. The CDR3 is CASTQQASYGYTF. The CDR3 DNA sequence: TGTGCCAGCACCCAACAGGCTTCCTATGGCTACACCTTC. The chain couples TRBV5-4 to TRBJ1-2, with D possibly being TRBD1 (5 bases). Trimming took 6 bases from V and 4 from J, leaving 13 bases between them. This CDR3 region has 13 residues. Looked up from germline, CDR1 is SGHNT and CDR2 is YYREEE (reference sequence). The variable domain in full, with the rest retrieved from reference TRBV5-4 and TRBJ1-2, is ETGVTQSPTHLIKTRGQQVTLRCSSQSGHNTVSWYQQALGQGPQFIFQYYREEENGRGNFPPRFSGLQFPNYSSELNVNALELDDSALYLCASTQQASYGYTFGSGTRLTVV.

Worth noting for this clonotype: The junction differs from germline at one of its ends, possibly a read error. The J gene is TRBJ2-1, the V gene TRBV9; no reliable D call. The CDR3 consists of 14 residues. Per the germline V gene, CDR1 is SGDLS and CDR2 is YYNGEE. The CDR3 protein is CVSSPATERDEQFF. CDR3 DNA sequence: TGTGTCAGCAGCCCGGCCACAGAAAGGGATGAGCAGTTCTTC.

The genes are TRBV7-2 and TRBJ1-2; D not resolved. CDR3 length equals 15 residues. The V end lost 4 bases, the J end lost 6 bases, and 18 bases lay between the germline ends. CDR1 and CDR2 (germline): SGHTA, FQGNSA. The CDR3: CASSSHWVSDHGYTF. In DNA, the CDR3 is TGTGCCAGCAGCTCCCATTGGGTCTCGGATCATGGCTACACCTTC.

This clonotype has a handful of counts. The chain has TRBV27 and TRBJ2-5; D ambiguous. The CDR3 has 14 amino acids. Germline V CDR1 and CDR2: MNHEY, SMNVEV (reference sequence). Trimming removed 2 bases from V and 2 bases from J, with 9 bases in between. The CDR3 nucleotides are TGTGCCAGCAGTTTAGGTACAGAGCAAGAGACCCAGTACTTC. This gives the protein CASSLGTEQETQYF.

V gene TRBV6-2 or TRBV6-3 combines with J gene TRBJ2-1; D is unclear. Trimming shortened V by 5 bases and J by 3 bases, and 14 bases separated the two germline ends. The CDR3 runs 15 residues. Germline V gene data show CDR1 as MNHEY and CDR2 as SVGEGT. CDR3 protein: CASSQARSLYNEQFF. The CDR3 nucleotides are TGTGCCAGCAGTCAAGCTAGGAGCCTCTACAATGAGCAGTTCTTC.

This CDR3 is CASSYGTGPFYEQFF. The CDR3 coding sequence is TGTGCCAGCAGTTACGGGACAGGGCCCTTTTATGAGCAGTTCTTC. The chain carries TRBV6-5 and TRBJ2-1; the match to TRBD1 covers 9 bases. The germline gives CDR1 MNHEY, CDR2 SVGAGI. The V and J ends lost 2 bases and 8 bases, in that order; junction bases with no gene match: 7. The CDR3 covers 15 residues.

V gene TRBV7-2 combines with J gene TRBJ2-5; 11 nucleotides match TRBD1. The DNA matches TRBJ2-7 better at its end, which makes the J call doubtful. CDR1 is SGHTA, CDR2 FQGNSA, per germline. This CDR3 region has 16 residues. CDR3 DNA: TGTGCCAGCAGCTTAGACAGGACAGGGGGCGTCTACGAGCAGTACTTC. Its protein is CASSLDRTGGVYEQYF.

The chain is built from TRBV7-2 and TRBJ2-7, with TRBD2 matching over 14 bases. The DNA matches TRBJ2-5 better at its end, which makes the J call doubtful. This CDR3 spans 16 amino acids. Per the germline V gene, CDR1 is SGHTA and CDR2 is FQGNSA. DNA for the CDR3: TGTGCCAGCAGCTCAGGGACTAGCGGGAGAGGAGAGACCCAGTACTTC. Translating it yields CASSSGTSGRGETQYF.

V gene TRBV6-6 combines with J gene TRBJ2-7; 9 bases match TRBD2. Per germline, CDR1 MNHNY and CDR2 SVGAGI (reference sequence). The CDR3 contains 14 residues. Trimming at V came to 7 bases and at J to 3 bases, leaving 7 bases not matched to a gene. CDR3 residues: CASTKGLALYEQYF. In DNA, the CDR3 is TGTGCCAGCACTAAGGGACTAGCTCTCTACGAGCAGTACTTC.

In its sample, this clonotype was seen once. The chain combines TRBV5-1 with TRBJ2-1; TRBD1 matches 11 bases. The CDR3 extends over 15 amino acids. V was clipped by 0 bases and J by 9 bases; unmatched bases: 5. Germline assignment: CDR1 SGHRS and CDR2 YFSETQ. CDR3 sequence reads: CASSLEGTGGSEQFF. The DNA of the CDR3 is TGCGCCAGCAGCTTGGAAGGGACAGGGGGAAGTGAGCAGTTCTTC.

The rearrangement uses TRBV5-1 and TRBJ1-2, with 10 bases matching TRBD1. Germline CDR1 and CDR2: SGHRS and YFSETQ. V shed 4 bases, J shed 5 bases, and the junction held 8 bases outside the gene matches. CDR3 length equals 15 residues. The CDR3 sequence: CASSTGQGEGYGYTF. The DNA of the CDR3 is TGCGCCAGCAGCACCGGACAGGGGGAAGGTTATGGCTACACCTTC. The full variable domain, with the rest looked up from reference TRBV5-1 and TRBJ1-2, is KAGVTQTPRYLIKTRGQQVTLSCSPISGHRSVSWYQQTPGQGLQFLFEYFSETQRNKGNFPGRFSGRQFSNSRSEMNVSTLELGDSALYLCASSTGQGEGYGYTFGSGTRLTVV.

The genes are TRBV12-3 or TRBV12-4 and TRBJ2-4; no clear D. The J call is in doubt because the DNA end fits TRBJ2-7 better. The CDR3 length is 15 residues. CDR3 sequence: CASSPWAQTLYEQYF. The CDR3 coding sequence is TGTGCCAGCAGTCCTTGGGCCCAGACCTTGTACGAGCAGTACTTC.

The genes are TRBV9 and TRBJ2-5, with TRBD2 identical over 7 bases. The CDR3 length is 15 residues. The trim removed 4 bases at V and 3 bases at J, leaving 9 bases unmatched. Germline assignment: CDR1 SGDLS and CDR2 YYNGEE. The CDR3 is CASSSGGGLEETQYF. The DNA for the CDR3 is TGTGCCAGCAGCAGTGGGGGGGGTCTAGAAGAGACCCAGTACTTC.

The V and J genes are TRBV20-1 and TRBJ2-3; 7 positions match TRBD2. This CDR3 contains 14 residues. CDR1 is DFQATT and CDR2 is SNEGSKA in the germline V gene (reference sequence). The V and J ends lost 5 bases and 4 bases, in that order; junction bases with no gene match: 9. CDR3 amino acids: CSAPPREFADTQYF. The CDR3 bases are TGCAGTGCTCCGCCGCGGGAGTTCGCAGATACGCAGTATTTT.

This chain joins TRBV28 and TRBJ2-7; tentative D call: TRBD1 (5 bases). This CDR3 region has 16 residues. The germline V gene has CDR1 MDHEN and CDR2 SYDVKM. Trimming shortened V by 2 bases and J by 2 bases, and 16 bases separated the two germline ends. The CDR3 spells CASSLESWGNAYEQYF. In DNA form, the CDR3 reads TGTGCCAGCAGTTTAGAAAGTTGGGGCAACGCCTACGAGCAGTACTTC.

V and J are TRBV20-1 and TRBJ1-2; a possible D gene is TRBD1 (5 bases). This CDR3 is 13 amino acids long. Germline V gene sequence: CDR1 DFQATT, CDR2 SNEGSKA (reference sequence). The V end was cut by 3 bases, the J end by 4 bases, with 12 bases between. The CDR3 spells CSASTGRFYGYTF. The CDR3 nucleotides are TGCAGTGCTAGCACGGGACGGTTCTATGGCTACACCTTC.

This clonotype has only a few counts. The chain uses TRBV5-1 and TRBJ1-6; D is perhaps TRBD1 (6 bases). This CDR3 is built from 15 residues. Trimming removed 3 bases at V and 10 bases at J, with 17 bases between. CDR1 is SGHRS, CDR2 YFSETQ, per germline. This chain's CDR3 is CASSSSSTGSSPLHF. CDR3 in DNA: TGCGCCAGCAGCTCGTCCTCTACAGGGTCGTCACCCCTCCACTTT.

The rearrangement uses TRBV7-2 and TRBJ2-4; no definite D call. The J call may be faulty, since TRBJ2-7 better matches the DNA end. Germline CDR1 is SGHTA and CDR2 is FQGNSA. The CDR3 sequence is 12 residues long. In DNA form, the CDR3 reads TGTGCCAGCAGCTTCCCCCCGCTCGAGCAGTACTTC. This sequence encodes CASSFPPLEQYF.

The V call is TRBV5-1, the J call TRBJ2-3, with a possible D match to TRBD2 (5 bases). The V end was cut by 2 bases, the J end by 4 bases, with 14 bases between. CDR3 length: 15 residues. The germline gives CDR1 SGHRS, CDR2 YFSETQ. CDR3 sequence (DNA): TGCGCCAGCAGCTTAGCGGTCCCTGTTGCAGATACGCAGTATTTT. It translates to CASSLAVPVADTQYF.

The chain's CDR3 is CASSQDTGTPTDTQYF. CDR3 nucleotide sequence: TGCGCCAGCAGCCAAGATACCGGGACTCCCACAGATACGCAGTATTTT. The V and J genes are TRBV4-3 and TRBJ2-3; tentative D call: TRBD2 (6 bases). CDR1 and CDR2 (germline): LGHNA, YSLEER. V lost 0 bases to trimming and J lost 2 bases, with 12 bases between them. CDR3 length equals 16 residues.